The T cell receptor beta chain under discussion was sequenced for a study of T cell repertoires in cytomegalovirus infection. Across the whole study: The authors relied on CMV epitopes, both recently identified HLA-C-restricted and well-studied HLA-B-restricted. Public signatures in TCR beta pointed to CMV infection and matching HLA type. Overall study findings and caveats: CMV-specific HLA-C-restricted TCR beta clonotypes dominated the ex vivo response. CMV carriers with the relevant HLA were identified by cumulative public TCR beta family frequency.

V was pared by 5 bases and J by 13 bases, with 15 bases of the junction left unmatched. CDR3 length equals 15 residues. Per germline, CDR1 SGHVS and CDR2 FQNEAQ. This clonotype was seen more than once but under ten times. Antigen: not known. TCRdb re-derived calls from the reads in MiXCR, one entry per CDR3 protein. The sample lists 350,000 to 400,000 distinct CDR3 sequences, roughly 34% seen once, with about 13% in the top ten. The chain joins TRBV7-8 to TRBJ1-1; 11 bases line up with TRBD1. The sequence was collected from a human donor in good health (CMV status not recorded). Some clones in this sample may be carry-over from other donors' samples. The sample here was cultured PBMCs, taken from culture after CMV antigen stimulation. The DNA of the CDR3 is TGTGCCAGCAGCATCGGACAGGGGGCGGATGAAGGAGGTTTCTTT. This codes for CASSIGQGADEGGFF. The entire variable domain, with the rest obtained from reference TRBV7-8 and TRBJ1-1, is as follows: GAGVSQSPRYKVAKRGQDVALRCDPISGHVSLFWYQQALGQGPEFLTYFQNEAQLDKSGLPSDRFFAERPEGSVSTLKIQRTQQEDSAVYLCASSIGQGADEGGFFGQGTRLTVV.